This T cell receptor beta chain is drawn from a study of CD8+ T cells in alopecia areata (dated by TCRdb to the late 2010s). General notes on the study: The treated patients, all with moderate-to-severe alopecia areata, were enrolled in an open-label pilot trial of oral tofacitinib given at 5 to 10 mg twice daily. Patients stayed on tofacitinib for 6 to 18 months and then had 6 months of follow-up off drug so that delayed response and recurrence could be assessed. Disease severity in treated patients was measured with the SALT score, which quantifies the percentage of affected scalp surface area. In both human patients and the C3H/HeJ mouse model, the study applied high-throughput TCRbeta sequencing to look at T cell clonal expansion in alopecia areata. On the human side, TCRbeta sequencing was run on scalp tissue and on sorted CD4+ and CD8+ peripheral blood T cells from healthy controls and from alopecia areata patients with either patchy or totalis/universalis disease. Biopsies were taken from tofacitinib-treated patients at baseline and again at 4 and 24 weeks into treatment, and several of those patients also had a later scalp biopsy. Scalp clonality was compared among normal scalp (n=4), patchy alopecia areata scalp (n=8), and alopecia totalis/universalis scalp (n=8). RNA was extracted with the PAXgene miRNA kit for fixed scalp, the miRNeasy kit for PBMCs, and the RNeasy kit for mouse skin. TCRbeta CDR3 regions were amplified by immunoSEQ multiplex PCR with 35 Vbeta forward and 13 Jbeta reverse primers. Results and caveats for the whole study, not just this receptor: Tofacitinib significantly decreased scalp clonality and the number of expanded CD8+ clones among the top 100 scalp clones. Unlike mouse skin, where gammadelta T cells dominate, normal human skin contains resident alphabeta T cells that get sequenced too, which complicates analysis of the scalp TCR repertoire. Compared with mice, TCR sequences shared between patients were less clear, possibly partly because of HLA diversity across the patient population. Many expanded lesional clones persisted in scalp and blood during tofacitinib treatment, which may partly explain relapse after stopping treatment. The treated cohort was small, with a single nonresponder, so links between baseline CD8+ expansion and response need larger studies. Higher clonality and more expanded CD8+ clones were observed in lesional scalp than in normal scalp, particularly in alopecia totalis/universalis, a finding suggestive of antigenic drive.

The library came from the immunoSEQ multiplex PCR assay. To provide template for TCR sequencing, every sample had RNA extracted and reverse transcribed into cDNA. First-strand cDNA was synthesized with SuperScript III using a 2:1 mix of oligo-dT and random hexamers. Amplification bias was assessed with a synthetic immune receptor repertoire, and residual bias was removed computationally. The original pipeline was this. Raw reads were preprocessed to remove errors, and CDR3 was defined by IMGT conventions from the conserved cysteine to phenylalanine. Clonality was calculated as 1 minus Shannon entropy normalized by log2 of the number of productive unique TCRs. Whether scalp clones were CD4 or CD8 was inferred by matching scalp TCRbeta sequences against CD4 and CD8 repertoires sorted from blood. The clones in this table, taken by TCRdb from immuneACCESS, are in-frame only. Not every clone is retained; where verified, under half of the shortfall comes from an unresolved V gene, and the cause of the rest is unknown. That table supplies the V and J calls and clone size; D and trimming were determined from the DNA. Recorded for this sample are about 200,000 clones; around 65% of them occurred a single time. Around 4.2% of the sample is held by the ten biggest clonotypes.

Per the germline V gene (reference sequence), SEHNR is the CDR1 and FQNEAQ is the CDR2. V loses 5 bases, J loses 7 bases, and the germline ends lie 7 bases apart. The CDR3 sequence holds 11 residues, the cysteine and phenylalanine included. The sequence is cut down to CDR3 DNA, 33 bases in frame from base 1. Comments on this clone: Its antigen target is currently unknown. The input lacks base qualities; no much larger clone sits a single base away.

The label giving this sample's time point can be read as: more than 3 weeks on oral tofacitinib. The treatment or condition tag for this specimen amounts to: oral pan-JAK inhibitor, 5-10 mg twice daily. Peripheral blood and lesional scalp punch biopsies were obtained from patients with alopecia areata. PBMCs were isolated by density centrifugation and stained for CD3, CD4 and CD8, after which CD4+ and CD8+ T cells were sorted on a FACSAria. The source of this sequence is a human donor with alopecia areata. The sample in question was CD4+ T cells sorted from blood, obtained at week 4, from a patient treated with tofacitinib. The sequence joins TRBV7-9 to TRBJ2-3, with an unclear D gene assignment. The CDR3 here reads CASSPEHTQYF. Here is the DNA: TGTGCCAGCAGCCCTGAGCATACGCAGTATTTT.